This T cell receptor beta chain was recorded in a study of T cells in Graves' hyperthyroidism and ophthalmopathy. This clonotype came up many times. This clone may be a read error of a much larger clone one base away. This CDR3 region has 11 residues. V lost 3 bases and J 3 bases, leaving 2 bases between the germline ends. CDR1 and CDR2 from the germline V gene are MDHEN and SYDVKM. Amplified TCR beta CDR3 regions came from RNA transcripts. When the TCR CDR3 underwent first-round RT-PCR, the HTBI primer set was used. TCRdb reanalysed the multiplex PCR reads using MiXCR and keeps one entry per CDR3 protein. The repertoire holds roughly 380,000 distinct CDR3 sequences, with about 13% as singletons.

The J gene is TRBJ1-1, the V gene TRBV28, with D unclear. This clonotype was obtained from a man aged 25-45 years with Graves' hyperthyroidism that later progressed to Graves' ophthalmopathy. The specimen sequenced was blood. The CDR3 protein is CASSFYTEAFF. CDR3 nucleotides: TGTGCCAGCAGTTTTTACACTGAAGCTTTCTTT. Full variable domain (remainder filled in from reference TRBV28 and TRBJ1-1): DVKVTQSSRYLVKRTGEKVFLECVQDMDHENMFWYRQDPGLGLRLIYFSYDVKMKEKGDIPEGYSVSREKKERFSLILESASTNQTSMYLCASSFYTEAFFGQGTRLTVV.